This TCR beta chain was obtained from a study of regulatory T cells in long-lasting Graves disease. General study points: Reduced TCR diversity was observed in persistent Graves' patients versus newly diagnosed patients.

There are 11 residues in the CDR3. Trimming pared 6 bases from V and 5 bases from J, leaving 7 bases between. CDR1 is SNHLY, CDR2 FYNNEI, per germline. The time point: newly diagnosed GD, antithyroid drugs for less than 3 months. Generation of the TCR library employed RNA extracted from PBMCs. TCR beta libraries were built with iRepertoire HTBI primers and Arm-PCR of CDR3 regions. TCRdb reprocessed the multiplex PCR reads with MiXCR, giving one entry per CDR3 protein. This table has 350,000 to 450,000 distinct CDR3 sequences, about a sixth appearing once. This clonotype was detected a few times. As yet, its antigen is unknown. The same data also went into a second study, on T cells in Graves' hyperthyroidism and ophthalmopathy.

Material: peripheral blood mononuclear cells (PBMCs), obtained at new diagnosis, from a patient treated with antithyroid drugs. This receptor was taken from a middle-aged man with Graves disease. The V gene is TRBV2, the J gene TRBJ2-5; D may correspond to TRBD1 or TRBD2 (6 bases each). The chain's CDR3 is CASRGGETQYF. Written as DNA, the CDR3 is TGTGCCAGCAGAGGGGGGGAGACCCAGTACTTC. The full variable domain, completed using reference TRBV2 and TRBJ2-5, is EPEVTQTPSHQVTQMGQEVILRCVPISNHLYFYWYRQILGQKVEFLVSFYNNEISEKSEIFDDQFSVERPDGSNFTLKIRSTKLEDSAMYFCASRGGETQYFGPGTRLLVL.